Only one count was recorded for the clone carrying this TCR beta chain. Germline values: CDR1 LNHDA, CDR2 SQIVND (reference sequence). This CDR3 is 16 amino acids long. V shed 4 bases, J shed 3 bases, and the junction held 10 bases outside the gene matches. The data were taken from a study of radiotherapy plus CTLA-4 blockade in lung cancer. Assay: immunoSEQ multiplex PCR; the TCRdb copy retains only in-frame clones and omits some. The sample shows roughly 100,000 clones, 75% to 90% of them seen only once. This chain joins TRBV19 and TRBJ1-2; 8 nucleotides line up with TRBD1. The sample here was peripheral blood, taken from a patient treated with radiotherapy plus ipilimumab. The TCR sequence derives from a human donor with non-small cell lung cancer who had a partial response to radiotherapy plus ipilimumab. The CDR3 bases are TGTGCCAGTAGTACTGAAGCAGGGGGCTGGGACTATGGCTACACCTTC. Its translation: CASSTEAGGWDYGYTF.